Each of the 30 T cell receptor beta chains below was sequenced from the same sample in a study of blood T cells in healthy people across ages. Sample-barcoded 5' priming and a J-beta primer mix drove a second PCR of about 7 to 11 cycles. TCRdb processed the 5' RACE reads anew with MiXCR; each CDR3 protein has one entry. The sample consists of roughly 700,000 distinct CDR3 sequences, roughly 50% of them appearing once. The sample was blood. These receptors were collected from a woman between 55 and 75 years old in good health.

There are many counts of this clonotype. V and J are TRBV27 and TRBJ2-5; D is possibly TRBD2 (6 bases). The CDR3 loop spans 14 amino acids. Germline V gene lookup returns CDR1 MNHEY and CDR2 SMNVEV (reference sequence). V dropped 5 bases and J dropped 5 bases, with 15 bases sitting between them. For the CDR3, the DNA is TGTGCCAGCAGTCTACCGGGCCGGGGGGAGACCCAGTACTTC. This sequence encodes CASSLPGRGETQYF.

This clonotype has at least ten counts. The chain employs TRBV29-1 and TRBJ2-5; the D call may be TRBD1 or TRBD2 (5 bases each). The V gene lost 4 bases and the J gene lost 4 bases, with 16 bases spanning the gap. Germline V gene sequence: CDR1 SQVTM, CDR2 ANQGSEA. This CDR3 region has 14 residues. The CDR3 protein is CSVGWGSHTETQYF. The CDR3 nucleotides are TGCAGCGTTGGATGGGGGAGTCATACAGAGACCCAGTACTTC.

This chain joins TRBV28 and TRBJ2-7, with a weak D call TRBD2 (5 bases). The germline V gene has CDR1 MDHEN and CDR2 SYDVKM. V shed 7 bases and J shed 6 bases, with 19 bases lying between them. This CDR3 region has 14 residues. This chain's CDR3 is CASTSGTYSGEQYF. CDR3 DNA: TGTGCCAGCACCTCGGGAACCTACTCCGGCGAGCAGTACTTC.

This clonotype was seen more than once but under ten times. The junction shows a germline mismatch at one end, possibly a read error. The chain joins TRBV5-1 to TRBJ2-5, with TRBD2 as a possible D gene (5 bases). The better agreement between TRBJ2-7 and the DNA end casts doubt on the J call. The CDR3 has 14 residues. CDR1 and CDR2 from the germline V gene are SGHRS and YFSETQ. CDR3 loop: CASSGTLDSHEQYF. CDR3 DNA: TGTGCCAGCAGCGGCACTCTAGACTCCCACGAGCAGTACTTC.

CDR3 sequence (DNA): TGTGCCAGCAGCATGCCTAGGGTTGGAAGCAATCAGCCCCAGCATTTT. It specifies CASSMPRVGSNQPQHF. The chain links TRBV25-1 to TRBJ1-5; no firm D call. The CDR3 covers 16 residues. From germline, CDR1 is MGHDK and CDR2 SYGVNS. V was clipped by 6 bases and J by 1 base, with 16 bases between them.

This chain joins TRBV6-2 or TRBV6-3 and TRBJ2-3, with no clear D. The CDR3 length is 14 residues. CDR1 and CDR2 (germline): MNHEY, SVGEGT. The V end lost 2 bases, the J end lost 3 bases, and 9 bases lay between the germline ends. CDR3 in DNA: TGTGCCAGCAGTTACGGCCCTGAAACAGATACGCAGTATTTT. This sequence encodes CASSYGPETDTQYF.

This clonotype was detected a few times. The chain couples TRBV7-2 to TRBJ2-7; possible D gene TRBD1, 6 bases. V lost 1 base to trimming and J lost 0 bases, with 10 bases between them. CDR1 is SGHTA, CDR2 FQGNSA, per germline. The CDR3 contains 15 residues. The CDR3 loop reads CASSLVQGSSYEQYF. The CDR3 DNA follows: TGTGCCAGCAGCTTAGTCCAGGGGTCCTCCTACGAGCAGTACTTC.

Points on this clonotype: Mismatch with germline at one junction end may stem from a read error. The J gene is TRBJ2-5, the V gene TRBV7-6; 7 bases line up with TRBD1. The CDR3 runs 13 residues. Germline V gene data show CDR1 as SGHVS and CDR2 as FNYEAQ. The CDR3 nucleotides are TGTGCCAGCAGCGTAGCCGAAGGGGGCGCGCAGTACTTC. Translation: CASSVAEGGAQYF.

This clonotype was observed a few times. The V and J genes are TRBV29-1 and TRBJ1-1; D uncertain. Per germline, CDR1 SQVTM and CDR2 ANQGSEA. This CDR3 region has 12 residues. Trimming took off 1 base at V and 1 base at J, with 4 bases between the two ends. The CDR3 bases are TGCAGCGTTGAAGCCTGGAACACTGAAGCTTTCTTT. It is translated as CSVEAWNTEAFF.

The chain joins TRBV20-1 to TRBJ1-2; the match to TRBD1 covers 7 bases. V trimming: 5 bases; J trimming: 3 bases; junction bases outside the gene matches: 9. The CDR3 sequence is 14 residues long. Germline V gives CDR1 DFQATT, CDR2 SNEGSKA (reference sequence). The CDR3 DNA reads TGCAGTGCTTGCCCGGGACAGTGCGACTATGGCTACACCTTC. Encoded protein: CSACPGQCDYGYTF.

This clonotype showed up just a few times. The chain employs TRBV6-5 and TRBJ2-5; 9 bases agree with TRBD1. Gene TRBJ2-7 matches the end of the DNA better, so the J call may be wrong. In germline, CDR1 is MNHEY, CDR2 SVGAGI. The CDR3 has 17 residues. The CDR3 DNA reads TGTGCCAGCAGTTACTCGTCAGGGACAGGGTTTCTATCCGAGCAGTACTTC. Residues: CASSYSSGTGFLSEQYF.

This clonotype was recorded a few times. This chain connects TRBV5-1 to TRBJ2-5; D uncertain. In germline, CDR1 is SGHRS, CDR2 YFSETQ. V was pared by 0 bases and J by 2 bases, with 11 bases between. The CDR3 has 15 residues. CDR3 protein: CASSLAVAVQETQYF. CDR3 coding DNA: TGCGCCAGCAGCTTGGCCGTTGCAGTACAAGAGACCCAGTACTTC.

This clonotype was observed a few times. The chain carries TRBV7-2 and TRBJ2-7; a weak D match, TRBD2 (6 bases). This CDR3 contains 16 residues. The V end was cut by 1 base, the J end by 7 bases, with 20 bases between. Germline loops: CDR1 SGHTA, CDR2 FQGNSA. This CDR3 is CASSLDGSADYNEQYF. CDR3 DNA sequence: TGTGCCAGCAGCTTAGACGGGAGTGCAGACTACAATGAGCAGTACTTC.

The rearrangement joins TRBV6-2 or TRBV6-3 to TRBJ2-4; TRBD1 aligns across 9 bases. Germline values: CDR1 MNHEY, CDR2 SVGEGT. The CDR3 length is 15 residues. V dropped 6 bases and J dropped 5; count of bases not matched to a gene: 8. This CDR3 reads CASRGTGLSENIQYF. CDR3 DNA sequence: TGTGCCAGCAGGGGGACAGGGCTGTCGGAAAACATTCAGTACTTC.

This clonotype was detected a few times. The chain carries TRBV20-1 and TRBJ2-3, with 8 bases aligning to TRBD1. The germline V gene encodes CDR1 DFQATT and CDR2 SNEGSKA (reference sequence). The V segment lost 0 bases and the J segment 1 base; nucleotides outside the gene matches: 3. CDR3 length: 15 amino acids. Here the CDR3 reads CSAREPGQGTDTQYF. CDR3 sequence (DNA): TGCAGTGCTAGAGAACCGGGACAGGGCACAGATACGCAGTATTTT.

V is TRBV7-2 and J is TRBJ2-7, with 8 bases matching TRBD1. Germline loops: CDR1 SGHTA, CDR2 FQGNSA. The trim removed 8 bases at V and 7 bases at J, leaving 16 bases unmatched. CDR3 length: 15 amino acids. CDR3 sequence reads: CASQQGAGEYNEQYF. DNA of the CDR3: TGTGCCAGCCAGCAGGGGGCAGGGGAGTACAATGAGCAGTACTTC.

The sample holds a few counts of this clonotype. The rearrangement links TRBV4-2 to TRBJ1-2; 7 bases align to TRBD1. CDR1 is LGHNA, CDR2 YNFKEQ, per germline. Trimming at V came to 4 bases and at J to 4 bases, leaving 6 bases not matched to a gene. The CDR3 has 14 residues. The CDR3 spells CASSPGQPSYGYTF. CDR3 coding DNA: TGTGCCAGCAGCCCGGGACAGCCATCCTATGGCTACACCTTC.

V is TRBV2 and J is TRBJ2-1, with TRBD2 identical over 14 bases. This CDR3 contains 17 residues. Trimming took 3 bases from V and 4 from J; bases not matched to a gene: 5. Germline CDR1 reads SNHLY; CDR2 reads FYNNEI. CDR3 loop: CASSDRLAGGIYNEQFF. The CDR3 region has the DNA TGTGCCAGCAGTGATCGACTAGCGGGAGGGATTTACAATGAGCAGTTCTTC.

As regards this clonotype: A much more abundant neighbour one base away suggests this may be a read error. The V gene is TRBV20-1, the J gene TRBJ2-3, with TRBD1 as a possible D gene (5 bases). The CDR3 spans 14 residues. V lost 3 bases and J lost 1, with 11 bases in between. CDR1 DFQATT and CDR2 SNEGSKA come from the germline V gene (reference sequence). The CDR3 sequence is CSASQGRCTDTQYF. CDR3 in DNA: TGCAGTGCTAGCCAGGGCCGATGCACAGATACGCAGTATTTT.

The chain carries TRBV7-2 and TRBJ2-1; D not resolved. The germline V and J ends were trimmed by 1 base and 9 bases, with 16 bases remaining between them. Germline-derived CDR1 and CDR2 are SGHTA and FQGNSA. This CDR3 region has 15 residues. The CDR3 reads CASSLGGIANIEQFF. CDR3 sequence (DNA): TGTGCCAGCAGCTTAGGGGGAATCGCTAATATTGAGCAGTTCTTC.

This chain links TRBV25-1 with TRBJ2-2; 10 bases match TRBD2. Per germline, CDR1 MGHDK and CDR2 SYGVNS. After removal of 0 bases from V and 6 bases from J, the junction contained 7 bases not matched to a gene. The CDR3 sequence is 17 residues long. The CDR3: CASSEYRSLAGSGELFF. CDR3 coding DNA: TGTGCCAGCAGTGAATATCGTTCACTAGCGGGATCCGGGGAGCTGTTTTTT.

The chain carries TRBV11-3 and TRBJ2-7; D remains ambiguous. Germline values: CDR1 SGHNT, CDR2 YENEEA. V lost 0 bases and J 12 bases, leaving 18 bases between the germline ends. The length of the CDR3 is 14 residues. This CDR3 is CASSLDSRQETPYF. CDR3 in DNA: TGTGCCAGCAGCTTAGATAGCCGACAAGAGACCCCGTACTTC.

The J gene is TRBJ2-1, the V gene TRBV7-9; the match to TRBD2 covers 7 bases. J gave up 6 bases and V 1 base, and 6 bases lay outside the gene matches. Germline values: CDR1 SEHNR, CDR2 FQNEAQ (reference sequence). The CDR3 is 15 residues long. The CDR3 sequence is CASSLVTGTINEQFF. CDR3 sequence (DNA): TGTGCCAGCAGCTTAGTAACCGGGACTATCAATGAGCAGTTCTTC. Variable domain in full (rest from reference TRBV7-9 and TRBJ2-1): DTGVSQNPRHKITKRGQNVTFRCDPISEHNRLYWYRQTLGQGPEFLTYFQNEAQLEKSRLLSDRFSAERPKGSFSTLEIQRTEQGDSAMYLCASSLVTGTINEQFFGPGTRLTVL.

The chain's CDR3 is CSAGWYEQFF. In DNA form, the CDR3 reads TGCAGCGCTGGGTGGTACGAGCAGTTCTTC. The V gene is TRBV29-1, the J gene TRBJ2-1; the D is unclear. The V end was cut by 7 bases, the J end by 10 bases, with 11 bases between. Looked up from germline, CDR1 is SQVTM and CDR2 is ANQGSEA. The CDR3 has 10 amino acids.

To note about this clonotype: The junction departs from the called germline gene at one end, perhaps through a read error. The CDR3 DNA reads TGCAGTGCTAGAGACGCAGCGGGTGCAGCCTACAAGCAGTACTTC. Amino acids: CSARDAAGAAYKQYF. V is TRBV20-1 and J is TRBJ2-7, with D possibly TRBD2 on 6 matching bases. Looked up from germline, CDR1 is DFQATT and CDR2 is SNEGSKA (reference sequence). CDR3 length equals 15 residues.

This clonotype has just a few counts. The chain links TRBV28 to TRBJ2-7, with 11 bases that match TRBD2. Germline CDR1 is MDHEN and CDR2 is SYDVKM. V lost 4 bases and J lost 1; bases outside the gene matches: 6. CDR3 length: 16 amino acids. The CDR3 nucleotides are TGTGCCAGCAGTTCCTCCGGGACTAGCGGTTCCTACGAGCAGTACTTC. Its protein is CASSSSGTSGSYEQYF.

The V gene is TRBV5-6, the J gene TRBJ2-7, with TRBD1 as a possible D gene (7 bases). Germline V gene lookup returns CDR1 SGHDT and CDR2 YYEEEE. V gave up 2 bases and J gave up 3 bases, with 21 bases separating them. This CDR3 contains 17 residues. The DNA for the CDR3 is TGTGCCAGCAGCTTTTCCCACCTCAGGGGGGAGTACTACGAGCAGTACTTC. This translates into CASSFSHLRGEYYEQYF. The complete variable domain, with remaining parts taken from reference TRBV5-6 and TRBJ2-7, reads DAGVTQSPTHLIKTRGQQVTLRCSPKSGHDTVSWYQQALGQGPQFIFQYYEEEERQRGNFPDRFSGHQFPNYSSELNVNALLLGDSALYLCASSFSHLRGEYYEQYFGPGTRLTVT.

V is TRBV18 and J is TRBJ2-4; a possible D gene is TRBD2 (5 bases). The CDR3 sequence is 17 residues long. V dropped 0 bases and J dropped 5 bases, with 17 bases sitting between them. Germline-derived CDR1 and CDR2 are KGHSH and LQKENI. The CDR3 reads CASSPPVGRLEENIQYF. The CDR3 region has the DNA TGTGCCAGCTCACCACCGGTGGGGAGATTGGAAGAAAACATTCAGTACTTC. Combining the CDR3 with reference TRBV18 and TRBJ2-4 gives the whole variable domain NAGVMQNPRHLVRRRGQEARLRCSPMKGHSHVYWYRQLPEEGLKFMVYLQKENIIDESGMPKERFSAEFPKEGPSILRIQQVVRGDSAAYFCASSPPVGRLEENIQYFGAGTRLSVL.

DNA for the CDR3: TGTGCCAGCAGCTTGATGTATGATAGCAATCAGCCCCAGCATTTT. It is translated as CASSLMYDSNQPQHF. This chain uses TRBV7-2 with TRBJ1-5; D is unclear. The germline V gene encodes CDR1 SGHTA and CDR2 FQGNSA. The CDR3 contains 15 residues. V gave up 3 bases and J gave up 0 bases, with 9 bases separating them.

This sequence joins TRBV10-3 and TRBJ1-1; TRBD1 aligns across 8 bases. CDR1 and CDR2 (germline): ENHRY, SYGVKD. This CDR3 has 17 residues. J lost 0 bases, V lost 4 bases, and 10 bases had no gene match. The CDR3 reads CAISGAGGQGLNTEAFF. The CDR3 DNA reads TGTGCCATCAGTGGGGCAGGGGGCCAGGGCCTGAACACTGAAGCTTTCTTT.